This TCR beta chain comes out of a study of blood T cell repertoires in COVID-19. Turning to the study itself: PBMCs, B-cell-depleted T cells, or T cells were the source of the cDNA or gDNA that made up the material.

In the authors' workflow: Estimation of nucleated cell counts was performed using reference gene primer amplification. Clones were sequenced by immunoSEQ multiplex PCR, and TCRdb holds only the in-frame ones, with some missing. The V and J calls and clone size are taken from that table; D and trimming were inferred from the DNA. The sample lists 450,000 to 500,000 clones; 70% to 90% were seen once. The CDR3 loop spans 15 amino acids. Per germline, CDR1 LNHDA and CDR2 SQIVND (reference sequence). Trimming took off 6 bases at V and 0 bases at J, with 14 bases between the two ends. What was sequenced was peripheral blood. The chain links TRBV19 to TRBJ1-1; D is undetermined. This clonotype was obtained from a human donor in a cohort sampled during active COVID-19. CDR3: CASRLTGSLNTEAFF. CDR3 nucleotides: TGTGCCAGTAGACTCACGGGGTCACTGAACACTGAAGCTTTCTTT.